One sample yielded the 5 T cell receptor beta chains listed below, sequenced in a study of T cells in Graves' hyperthyroidism and ophthalmopathy. What was amplified from RNA transcripts were TCR beta CDR3 regions. The HTBI primer set was used in a first-round RT-PCR of the TCR CDR3. TCRdb passed the multiplex PCR reads through MiXCR, listing each CDR3 protein once. The sample records about 410,000 distinct CDR3 sequences, around 13% being singletons. The sequenced sample was blood. Every receptor here comes from a woman in her 30s with Graves' ophthalmopathy.

At least ten counts were recorded for this clonotype. This chain uses TRBV7-2 with TRBJ2-5, with TRBD1 identical over 10 bases. The V and J ends lost 4 bases and 7 bases, in that order; junction bases with no gene match: 3. The length of the CDR3 is 13 residues. In germline, CDR1 is SGHTA, CDR2 FQGNSA. DNA of the CDR3: TGTGCCAGCAGCTCCCGGACAGGGGGGACCCAGTACTTC. Its translation: CASSSRTGGTQYF.

This clonotype was detected ten times or more. The chain recombines TRBV12-3 or TRBV12-4 with TRBJ1-6; D is unclear. The CDR3 consists of 15 residues. The V and J ends lost 0 bases and 6 bases respectively, with 9 bases between them. The CDR3 region is CASSLAYSPNSPLHF. CDR3 nucleotide sequence: TGTGCCAGCAGTTTAGCGTACTCCCCTAATTCACCCCTCCACTTT.

The gene calls are TRBV9 and TRBJ2-3; tentative D call: TRBD1 (6 bases). Trimming removed 0 bases at V and 1 base at J, with 6 bases between. CDR3 length equals 14 residues. Looked up from germline, CDR1 is SGDLS and CDR2 is YYNGEE. CDR3 amino acids: CASSVEGGTDTQYF. The DNA for the CDR3 is TGTGCCAGCAGCGTAGAGGGGGGCACAGATACGCAGTATTTT.

This clonotype has ten or more counts. The V call is TRBV7-2, the J call TRBJ1-3; D not certain. Germline V gives CDR1 SGHTA, CDR2 FQGNSA. The length of the CDR3 is 15 residues. Trimming took 1 base from V and 2 from J, leaving 9 bases between them. The CDR3 is CASSLEVQPGNTIYF. The CDR3 DNA follows: TGTGCCAGCAGCTTAGAGGTACAGCCTGGAAACACCATATATTTT.

This clonotype was counted many times. This rearrangement joins TRBV11-1 to TRBJ2-1; D might be TRBD2 (5 bases). The CDR3 contains 15 residues. Germline V CDR1 and CDR2: SGHAT, FQDESV (reference sequence). Trimming pared 0 bases from V and 2 bases from J, leaving 8 bases between. The CDR3: CASSLAGAAYNEQFF. CDR3 nucleotides: TGTGCCAGCAGCTTAGCGGGAGCCGCCTACAATGAGCAGTTCTTC.